The entry that follows covers one TCR beta chain sequence. This sample was included in a study of CD8 T cells in Susac syndrome. Reverse transcription used roughly 0.45 to 1 ug RNA and random hexamers. TCR beta CDR3 was amplified by immunoSEQ multiplex PCR. This amplification extended across 54 Vbeta and 13 Jbeta segments. TCRdb analysed the immunoSEQ multiplex PCR reads with MiXCR anew, one entry per CDR3 protein. The sample consists of a few hundred thousand distinct CDR3 sequences, over 75% of them appearing once. Sequencing of TCR beta covered CD8+ and CD4+ T cells obtained from blood. The multiple sclerosis controls consisted of treatment-naive patients with relapsing-remitting disease, either stable or active. FACS was used to enrich TEMRA cells, whereas the CD8+ and CD4+ T cells were obtained by negative isolation. The CDR3 length is 15 residues. Germline V gives CDR1 DFQATT, CDR2 SNEGSKA (reference sequence). Trimming pared 1 base from V and 2 bases from J, leaving 12 bases between.

Source material: CD8+ T cells from PBMCs. This receptor was identified in a human donor with multiple sclerosis. The chain recombines TRBV20-1 with TRBJ1-5, with a possible D match to TRBD1 (5 bases). In nucleotides, the CDR3 is TGCAGTGCTAGAGTACCCAGGGATGGCAATCAGCCCCAGCATTTT. Translating gives CSARVPRDGNQPQHF.